This T cell receptor beta chain was profiled in a study of T cell repertoires in cytomegalovirus infection (dated by TCRdb to the late 2010s). Some background on the complete study: The peptide stimulations were aimed at well-studied HLA-B-restricted epitopes as well as recently identified HLA-C-restricted CMV epitopes, whose presentation resists viral immunomodulation. Donor HLA type was relevant to the analysis, because carriage of CMV infection together with the matching HLA type was indicated by public TCR beta signatures.

Study-wide findings and limitations: The ex vivo response was dominated by HLA-C-restricted CMV-specific TCR beta clonotypes, and the single most frequent clonotype in two of eight donors was supplied by these HLA-C-restricted clonotypes. In both this cohort and an independent roughly 330-donor cohort, the cumulative frequency of public TCR beta family members distinguished carriers of CMV infection plus the relevant HLA type.

The sample's treatment or condition label is to be understood as: in vitro stimulation with specific CMV peptide epitopes to enrich CMV-specific T cells. There are a few counts of this clonotype. Its antigen is currently not known. Base-call qualities are not available, and no considerably larger clone is one nucleotide away. Instrument used: Illumina HiSeq 1500. Using fastp at Q25 and MiXCR, TCRdb reprocessed the public reads and kept productive beta chains. Here each entry gathers all rows of one CDR3 protein and keeps the most common genes and DNA. Here the sample has roughly 500,000 distinct CDR3 sequences; about 42% occur a single time. The ten largest account for just under 45% of the sample. Relative to germline, V is 1 base shorter and J is 2 bases shorter, with 12 bases between their ends. The CDR3 holds 15 amino acids from the cysteine to the phenylalanine. Only the CDR3 portion is preserved as DNA: 45 bases, with reading frame beginning at the first base. CDR1 and CDR2 are drawn from the germline V gene: MGHRA, YSYEKL.

The sample in question was cultured PBMCs, obtained from culture after CMV antigen stimulation. Here the chain combines TRBV4-1 and TRBJ2-7; possibly the D gene is TRBD2, per 6 matching bases. This clonotype originated in a human donor in good health (CMV status not recorded). Some clones in this sample may be carry-over from other donors' samples. The nucleotide sequence reads TGCGCCAGCAGCCAAGTTGTGACGGGGGCCTACGAGCAGTACTTC. This sequence encodes CASSQVVTGAYEQYF.